These 26 T cell receptor beta chains came from one sample sequenced in a study of response to subunit inactivated influenza vaccine. Using its own MiXCR run on the RT-PCR reads, TCRdb lists one record per CDR3 protein. The repertoire holds about 780,000 distinct CDR3 sequences, about 18% seen once, with about 11% in the top ten. The material sequenced was PBMCs from blood, taken roughly 5 days after vaccination. These receptor sequences come from a man aged 50 or older who received an inactivated influenza vaccine.

The chain employs TRBV6-2 or TRBV6-3 and TRBJ2-7; no clear D gene. CDR3 size: 15 residues. Germline CDR1 is MNHEY and CDR2 is SVGEGT. Trimming took 3 bases from V and 0 from J, leaving 12 bases between them. CDR3 region: CASSYGPDGSYEQYF. In DNA, the CDR3 is TGTGCCAGCAGTTATGGACCGGACGGCTCCTACGAGCAGTACTTC.

V and J are TRBV12-3 or TRBV12-4 and TRBJ1-1; D ambiguous. Trimming took 6 bases from V and 1 from J, leaving 18 bases between them. The CDR3 totals 16 residues. CDR3 region: CASSARRVARNTEAFF. In DNA, the CDR3 is TGTGCCAGCAGCGCCCGCCGGGTGGCCAGGAACACTGAAGCTTTCTTT.

In DNA, the CDR3 is TGTGCCAGCAGTAGCGGGAGCTTGAATGGCGGGGAGCTGTTTTTT. Translating gives CASSSGSLNGGELFF. The genes are TRBV28 and TRBJ2-2; 8 nucleotides align to TRBD2. Trimming took 5 bases from V and 7 from J; bases not matched to a gene: 9. Germline V gene data show CDR1 as MDHEN and CDR2 as SYDVKM. CDR3 length: 15 amino acids.

There are a few counts of this clonotype. This chain joins TRBV7-2 and TRBJ2-4; D unresolved. CDR1 SGHTA and CDR2 FQGNSA come from the germline V gene. The V and J ends lost 2 bases and 7 bases respectively, with 12 bases between them. This CDR3 has 14 residues. The CDR3 DNA follows: TGTGCCAGCAGCTTAAACCGCCGCTGGAACATTCAGTACTTC. It encodes CASSLNRRWNIQYF.

This clonotype was found a few times. The chain uses TRBV7-9 and TRBJ2-1; 16 bases match TRBD2. V gave up 4 bases and J gave up 8 bases; unmatched junction bases: 8. CDR1 SEHNR and CDR2 FQNEAQ come from the germline V gene (reference sequence). The CDR3 runs to 17 residues. The CDR3 DNA follows: TGTGCCAGCAGCTCCCTGGGACTAGCGGGAGGGTTCCATGAGCAGTTCTTC. It codes for CASSSLGLAGGFHEQFF.

In regard to this clonotype: A read error may be the cause here, since a much bigger clone is one base away. The chain carries TRBV11-2 and TRBJ2-1; the D gene is possibly TRBD2 (5 bases). The V end was cut by 7 bases, the J end by 12 bases, with 13 bases between. Germline CDR1 and CDR2: SGHAT and FQNNGV. The CDR3 extends over 11 amino acids. The CDR3 bases are TGTGCCAGCACCGCACTAGGTGGGCAGTTCTTC. It specifies CASTALGGQFF.

The V gene is TRBV7-2, the J gene TRBJ1-2; tentatively, D is TRBD1 (6 bases). The CDR3 contains 12 residues. The germline V gene encodes CDR1 SGHTA and CDR2 FQGNSA. Trimming removed 5 bases at V and 6 bases at J, with 10 bases between. CDR3 coding DNA: TGTGCCAGCAGCGTATACAGGGATGGCTACACCTTC. It encodes CASSVYRDGYTF.

A few counts support this clonotype. The chain links TRBV7-2 to TRBJ2-7; 9 nucleotides line up with TRBD1. V shed 6 bases, J shed 5 bases, and the junction held 8 bases outside the gene matches. This CDR3 comprises 14 residues. Per germline, CDR1 SGHTA and CDR2 FQGNSA. The CDR3 is CASSYTGGANEQYF. CDR3 in DNA: TGTGCCAGCAGTTACACAGGGGGCGCAAACGAGCAGTACTTC. The full variable domain, rest sourced from reference TRBV7-2 and TRBJ2-7, is GAGVSQSPSNKVTEKGKDVELRCDPISGHTALYWYRQSLGQGLEFLIYFQGNSAPDKSGLPSDRFSAERTGGSVSTLTIQRTQQEDSAVYLCASSYTGGANEQYFGPGTRLTVT.

The chain couples TRBV7-9 to TRBJ2-7; TRBD1 might be the D (6 bases). CDR1 and CDR2 from the germline V gene are SEHNR and FQNEAQ (reference sequence). This CDR3 has 15 residues. Trimming removed 3 bases from V and 2 bases from J, with 14 bases in between. The CDR3 coding sequence is TGTGCCAGCAGCTTCCTAGGGGGTGCCACCTACGAGCAGTACTTC. Translated: CASSFLGGATYEQYF.

The table lists this clonotype with a few counts. This chain links TRBV5-1 with TRBJ2-1; 10 bases are shared with TRBD2. This CDR3 region has 14 residues. After removal of 0 bases from V and 8 bases from J, the junction contained 2 bases not matched to a gene. Germline-derived CDR1 and CDR2 are SGHRS and YFSETQ. The CDR3 loop is CASSLVGTSDEQFF. As DNA, the CDR3 is TGCGCCAGCAGCTTGGTGGGGACTAGCGATGAGCAGTTCTTC.

This clonotype showed up just a few times. The chain recombines TRBV6-5 with TRBJ1-4; weak D call: TRBD1 (5 bases). The length of the CDR3 is 12 residues. Trimming left V 6 bases short and J 13 bases short, with 15 bases between. Germline CDR1 and CDR2: MNHEY and SVGAGI. The CDR3 DNA is TGTGCCAGCAGGTCCGGCGGGGACGGACTGTTTTTT. Translating gives CASRSGGDGLFF.

This clonotype has more than one count but fewer than ten. The chain is built from TRBV6-2 or TRBV6-3 and TRBJ1-5; TRBD1 matches 8 bases. CDR1 and CDR2 from the germline V gene are MNHEY and SVGEGT. CDR3 length: 19 residues. Unmatched junction bases numbered 14, after V lost 3 bases and J lost 1 base. This chain's CDR3 is CASSYDATGEFRSNQPQHF. The CDR3 nucleotides read TGTGCCAGCAGTTATGATGCGACAGGGGAATTTCGGAGCAATCAGCCCCAGCATTTT.

This clonotype was seen only a few times. V and J are TRBV15 and TRBJ2-2, with a possible D match to TRBD2 (5 bases). Per the germline V gene, CDR1 is LNHNV and CDR2 is YYDKDF (reference sequence). V shed 0 bases and J shed 6 bases, with 11 bases lying between them. This CDR3 contains 15 residues. CDR3 DNA: TGTGCCACCAGCAGAGATCGGGGAATCGCCGGGGAGCTGTTTTTT. Residues: CATSRDRGIAGELFF.

This clonotype was recorded at least ten times. The chain couples TRBV11-2 to TRBJ2-1, with D perhaps TRBD1 or TRBD2 (5 bases each). V was cut by 5 bases and J by 0 bases, with 14 bases left in between. The CDR3 covers 16 residues. CDR1 is SGHAT and CDR2 is FQNNGV in the germline V gene. In nucleotides, the CDR3 is TGTGCCAGCAGCCTCGGGACCCGAAGCTCCTACAATGAGCAGTTCTTC. This encodes CASSLGTRSSYNEQFF.

This clonotype was detected a few times. The chain recombines TRBV11-1 with TRBJ2-1; tentative D call: TRBD2 (6 bases). This CDR3 spans 19 amino acids. CDR1 and CDR2 from the germline V gene are SGHAT and FQDESV (reference sequence). Trimming left V 3 bases short and J 5 bases short, with 26 bases between. This CDR3 reads CASSFSRGTLKGADNEQFF. DNA of the CDR3: TGTGCCAGCAGCTTCTCACGGGGGACCCTCAAAGGGGCCGACAATGAGCAGTTCTTC.

The chain has TRBV5-1 and TRBJ1-5; TRBD1 aligns across 8 bases. The CDR3 contains 16 residues. CDR1 and CDR2 from the germline V gene are SGHRS and YFSETQ. Trimming removed 1 base from V and 10 bases from J; junction bases left unmatched: 13. CDR3 DNA sequence: TGCGCCAGCAGCTTGACCTTTGCAGGGGGCGGTCAACCCCAGCATTTT. Translation: CASSLTFAGGGQPQHF.

This chain joins TRBV12-3 or TRBV12-4 and TRBJ2-3; the D call may be TRBD1 or TRBD2 (5 bases each). Trimming stripped 1 base from V and 6 bases from J, with 11 bases between. This CDR3 contains 14 residues. The CDR3, as DNA: TGTGCCAGCAGTTTAGGAGGGGCGGAGGATACGCAGTATTTT. It codes for CASSLGGAEDTQYF.

The chain employs TRBV18 and TRBJ1-1, with 9 positions matching TRBD1. The CDR3 totals 14 residues. The V gene end was trimmed by 8 bases and the J gene end by 5 bases; junction bases not matched to a gene: 9. In germline, CDR1 is KGHSH, CDR2 LQKENI. The CDR3 loop reads CASQRGQGGTEAFF. The CDR3 bases are TGTGCCAGCCAGCGGGGACAGGGCGGGACTGAAGCTTTCTTT. The complete variable domain, with remaining parts taken from reference TRBV18 and TRBJ1-1, reads NAGVMQNPRHLVRRRGQEARLRCSPMKGHSHVYWYRQLPEEGLKFMVYLQKENIIDESGMPKERFSAEFPKEGPSILRIQQVVRGDSAAYFCASQRGQGGTEAFFGQGTRLTVV.

This clonotype has only a few counts. J is TRBJ2-1 and V is TRBV6-2 or TRBV6-3; 7 nucleotides agree with TRBD2. Losses at the gene ends were 6 bases for V and 2 bases for J; bases not matched to a gene: 10. Germline V gene data show CDR1 as MNHEY and CDR2 as SVGEGT. This CDR3 region has 16 residues. CDR3 in DNA: TGTGCCAGCAGCCAGTCTTCGGGACTACCCTACAATGAGCAGTTCTTC. Translating gives CASSQSSGLPYNEQFF.

J is TRBJ1-1 and V is TRBV4-1; maybe TRBD1 (5 bases). The length of the CDR3 is 16 residues. V lost 1 base to trimming and J lost 3 bases, with 15 bases between them. CDR1 and CDR2 (germline): MGHRA, YSYEKL. This CDR3 is CASSQAGWGVDTEAFF. CDR3 nucleotides: TGCGCCAGCAGCCAAGCAGGGTGGGGCGTCGACACTGAAGCTTTCTTT.

The CDR3 here is CASSFVYRFQRERDTQYF. In DNA, the CDR3 is TGTGCCAGCAGTTTTGTATATCGGTTCCAGCGGGAGCGGGATACGCAGTATTTT. The chain links TRBV28 to TRBJ2-3, with 8 positions matching TRBD2. V lost 3 bases and J lost 6; bases outside the gene matches: 17. Germline lookup yields CDR1 MDHEN and CDR2 SYDVKM. This CDR3 contains 18 residues.

The J gene is TRBJ1-2, the V gene TRBV5-1; D might be TRBD1 (6 bases). CDR3 length: 15 amino acids. Deletions cut 4 bases from V and 3 bases from J, with 16 bases between. CDR1 and CDR2 (germline): SGHRS, YFSETQ. DNA of the CDR3: TGCGCCAGCAGCACCGGACAGACCGCTGACTATGGCTACACCTTC. Translation: CASSTGQTADYGYTF.

The table lists this clonotype with a few counts. The genes are TRBV20-1 and TRBJ2-7; TRBD1 agrees at 8 bases. The V gene end was trimmed by 3 bases and the J gene end by 1 base; junction bases not matched to a gene: 8. This CDR3 has 15 amino acids. Germline lookup yields CDR1 DFQATT and CDR2 SNEGSKA (reference sequence). CDR3 in amino acids: CSARALGTGSYEQYF. In DNA, the CDR3 is TGCAGTGCTAGGGCCCTGGGGACAGGATCCTACGAGCAGTACTTC.

There are a few counts of this clonotype. The chain uses TRBV4-3 and TRBJ2-2, with D tentatively TRBD1 (5 bases). The germline gives CDR1 LGHNA, CDR2 YSLEER. Trimming cost V 1 base and J 5 bases, with 14 bases left between them. This CDR3 region has 16 residues. CDR3: CASSQGQSQGTGELFF. The CDR3 DNA sequence: TGCGCCAGCAGCCAAGGACAGAGTCAAGGAACCGGGGAGCTGTTTTTT.

In its sample, this clonotype was seen once. CDR3 sequence reads: CASSLEKGNYGYTF. The CDR3, as DNA: TGTGCCAGCAGCTTAGAGAAGGGAAACTATGGCTACACCTTC. This chain joins TRBV7-2 and TRBJ1-2; D not certain. The CDR3 covers 14 residues. From germline, CDR1 is SGHTA and CDR2 FQGNSA. The ends were cut back, 1 base at V and 2 bases at J, with 8 bases in the middle.

This clonotype appeared a few times. The chain carries TRBV6-2 or TRBV6-3 and TRBJ2-1, with TRBD2 matching over 9 bases. Losses at the gene ends were 7 bases for V and 9 bases for J; bases not matched to a gene: 10. Per the germline V gene, CDR1 is MNHEY and CDR2 is SVGEGT. There are 14 residues in the CDR3. The CDR3 region is CASTHTREGSEQFF. The DNA for the CDR3 is TGTGCCAGCACCCATACGCGGGAGGGTAGTGAGCAGTTCTTC.